These 32 T cell receptor beta chains came from one sample sequenced in a study of blood T cell repertoires in COVID-19. Generated by immunoSEQ multiplex PCR, the TCRdb table keeps only in-frame clones and is missing some. Here the sample spans tens of thousands of clones, around nine tenths being singletons. The source material was peripheral blood. The source of these receptors is a middle-aged woman with acute or convalescent COVID-19.

The rearrangement joins TRBV3-1 (or the pseudogene TRBV3-2) to TRBJ2-1; TRBD2 is a possible D gene (6 bases). Germline V CDR1 and CDR2: LGHDT, YNNKEL (reference sequence). V was clipped by 4 bases and J by 5 bases, with 21 bases between them. This CDR3 has 17 residues. For the CDR3, the DNA is TGTGCCAGCAGCCCGGGTGCGGGGAGAGGCCGTAACAATGAGCAGTTCTTC. It yields the protein CASSPGAGRGRNNEQFF.

The chain links TRBV19 to TRBJ1-1, with TRBD1 identical over 8 bases. The CDR3 length is 15 residues. CDR1 is LNHDA, CDR2 SQIVND, per germline (reference sequence). With 5 bases clipped from V and 5 bases from J, the junction kept 10 bases outside the gene matches. CDR3 in amino acids: CASSFSGTGQTEAFF. The CDR3 DNA reads as TGTGCCAGTAGTTTCTCCGGGACAGGCCAGACTGAAGCTTTCTTT.

The chain uses TRBV7-2 and TRBJ2-1; 9 bases align to TRBD2. CDR3 length: 14 residues. Germline V CDR1 and CDR2: SGHTA, FQGNSA. With 9 bases clipped from V and 4 bases from J, the junction kept 7 bases outside the gene matches. The CDR3 bases are TGTGCCAGTGCCCCGGGACTAGCTTACAATGAGCAGTTCTTC. Translating it yields CASAPGLAYNEQFF.

V is TRBV28 and J is TRBJ1-4; D ambiguous. This CDR3 is built from 14 residues. V gave up 6 bases and J gave up 3 bases, with 11 bases separating them. In germline, CDR1 is MDHEN, CDR2 SYDVKM. CDR3 protein: CASRGSRANEKLFF. The CDR3 nucleotides read TGTGCCAGCAGAGGAAGTCGGGCTAATGAAAAACTGTTTTTT.

CDR3 sequence reads: CASRDRGPTNEKLFF. The CDR3 DNA reads as TGTGCCAGTAGGGACAGGGGGCCAACTAATGAAAAACTGTTTTTT. The chain joins TRBV19 to TRBJ1-4; 11 bases align to TRBD1. The junction had 0 bases not matched to a gene; V was cut back by 6 bases and J by 0 bases. The CDR3 covers 15 residues. Germline V gene sequence: CDR1 LNHDA, CDR2 SQIVND (reference sequence).

DNA of the CDR3: TGCAGCGCCGGGACAGGGGGCGAGCAGTACTTC. This encodes CSAGTGGEQYF. The chain combines TRBV20-1 with TRBJ2-7, with 11 bases lining up with TRBD1. In germline, CDR1 is DFQATT, CDR2 SNEGSKA (reference sequence). This CDR3 has 11 residues.

The chain couples TRBV5-1 to TRBJ1-1; 7 bases are a match to TRBD1. Trimming at V came to 5 bases and at J to 2 bases, leaving 9 bases not matched to a gene. The length of the CDR3 is 15 residues. Germline CDR1 is SGHRS and CDR2 is YFSETQ. The CDR3, as DNA: TGCGCCAGCAGGGATAACAGGGGCGGTAACACTGAAGCTTTCTTT. Translated, it gives CASRDNRGGNTEAFF.

The chain links TRBV30 to TRBJ1-5; TRBD1 matches at 7 bases. The germline V gene has CDR1 GTSNPN and CDR2 SVGIG (reference sequence). V lost 2 bases to trimming and J lost 7 bases; unmatched junction nucleotides: 5. The CDR3 runs 13 residues. The CDR3 protein is CAWSFPGGQPQHF. In DNA, the CDR3 is TGTGCCTGGAGTTTCCCAGGGGGGCAGCCCCAGCATTTT.

V usage is TRBV28 and J usage is TRBJ2-7, with 9 bases lining up with TRBD1. Germline lookup yields CDR1 MDHEN and CDR2 SYDVKM. V shed 3 bases and J 2 bases; nucleotides not matched to a gene: 32. The CDR3 is made up of 24 amino acids. In nucleotides, the CDR3 is TGTGCCAGCAGTTTTCCAGGGGGACAGGGAAAATACCGGGGTCCCAAAAGTGTCCCCTACGAGCAGTACTTC. It translates to CASSFPGGQGKYRGPKSVPYEQYF.

The V gene is TRBV28, the J gene TRBJ1-2; 7 bases align to TRBD1. V shed 6 bases and J 4 bases; nucleotides not matched to a gene: 5. The CDR3 runs 13 residues. In germline, CDR1 is MDHEN, CDR2 SYDVKM. CDR3: CASSFGTVYGYTF. CDR3 DNA sequence: TGTGCCAGCAGCTTCGGGACAGTCTATGGCTACACCTTC.

This rearrangement joins TRBV27 to TRBJ2-2; 9 bases map to TRBD1. This CDR3 has 14 residues. Unmatched junction bases numbered 3, after V lost 6 bases and J lost 4 bases. The germline CDR1 and CDR2 sequences are MNHEY and SMNVEV (reference sequence). The CDR3 here is CASRLQGATGELFF. The CDR3 nucleotides are TGTGCCAGCAGACTACAGGGGGCCACCGGGGAGCTGTTTTTT.

V is TRBV28 and J is TRBJ2-5; tentatively, D is TRBD2 (6 bases). V lost 6 bases, J lost 2 bases, and 16 bases lay in between. Germline lookup yields CDR1 MDHEN and CDR2 SYDVKM. This CDR3 is 15 amino acids long. The CDR3: CASRTPGLTQETQYF. The CDR3, as DNA: TGTGCCAGCAGAACTCCGGGACTGACGCAAGAGACCCAGTACTTC.

The chain employs TRBV27 and TRBJ2-7, with 7 bases lining up with TRBD1. CDR1 MNHEY and CDR2 SMNVEV come from the germline V gene (reference sequence). V was clipped by 3 bases and J by 3 bases; unmatched bases: 11. This CDR3 spans 16 amino acids. In DNA form, the CDR3 reads TGTGCCAGCAGTTTCAGAAGACAGGGTGGGGGCTACGAGCAGTACTTC. Protein: CASSFRRQGGGYEQYF.

The J gene is TRBJ1-1, the V gene TRBV2; D is unresolved. The CDR3 extends over 13 amino acids. V was trimmed by 6 bases and J by 0 bases, leaving 8 bases between them. The V gene's germline CDR1 is SNHLY and CDR2 FYNNEI. CDR3 nucleotide sequence: TGTGCCAGCAGACAGAACATGAACACTGAAGCTTTCTTT. The encoded protein is CASRQNMNTEAFF.

The chain employs TRBV18 and TRBJ1-1; no definite D call. The germline gives CDR1 KGHSH, CDR2 LQKENI. This CDR3 is built from 14 residues. V gave up 0 bases and J gave up 1 base, with 6 bases separating them. The CDR3 region is CASSPPTGNTEAFF. The DNA for the CDR3 is TGTGCCAGCTCACCACCGACTGGGAACACTGAAGCTTTCTTT.

The chain combines TRBV7-9 with TRBJ2-7; 12 bases match TRBD2. The length of the CDR3 is 16 residues. Germline trimming cut 4 bases from V and 2 bases from J; bases unmatched to any gene: 6. Germline CDR1 and CDR2: SEHNR and FQNEAQ (reference sequence). The CDR3 here is CASSSPTSGSAYEQYF. The CDR3 coding sequence is TGTGCCAGCAGCTCCCCGACTAGCGGGAGCGCCTACGAGCAGTACTTC.

The chain recombines TRBV10-3 with TRBJ1-5, with D tentatively TRBD1 (5 bases). This CDR3 has 14 amino acids. Deletions cut 4 bases from V and 6 bases from J, with 13 bases between. The V gene's germline CDR1 is ENHRY and CDR2 SYGVKD. CDR3 sequence reads: CAISGQGAGQPQHF. The CDR3 DNA reads as TGTGCCATCAGTGGGCAGGGTGCTGGTCAGCCCCAGCATTTT.

The V gene is TRBV9, the J gene TRBJ2-1; a weak D match, TRBD2 (6 bases). CDR1 is SGDLS, CDR2 YYNGEE, per germline. This CDR3 has 13 residues. V shed 3 bases and J shed 9 bases, with 13 bases lying between them. In DNA, the CDR3 is TGTGCCAGCAGCGGGGGGAGGAGCGGTGAGCAGTTCTTC. Translating gives CASSGGRSGEQFF.

This clone came up a few times. Additional DNA sequences in this sample encode the identical CDR3. The chain employs TRBV6-5 and TRBJ1-5, with 7 bases matching TRBD1. This CDR3 spans 14 amino acids. The germline gives CDR1 MNHEY, CDR2 SVGAGI. The junction had 4 bases not matched to a gene; V was cut back by 7 bases and J by 1 base. The CDR3 is CASNPTGSNQPQHF. For the CDR3, the DNA is TGTGCCAGCAATCCGACAGGGAGCAATCAGCCCCAGCATTTT.

The chain carries TRBV5-1 and TRBJ1-4, with 10 bases fitting TRBD1. This CDR3 has 14 residues. The germline V gene encodes CDR1 SGHRS and CDR2 YFSETQ. V gave up 3 bases and J gave up 4 bases; unmatched junction bases: 0. CDR3 nucleotides: TGCGCCAGCAGCTGGACAGGGGGTAATGAAAAACTGTTTTTT. It encodes CASSWTGGNEKLFF.

This clone was recorded once. The gene calls are TRBV24-1 and TRBJ1-2, with D hard to call. The germline V gene encodes CDR1 KGHDR and CDR2 SFDVKD. The V and J ends lost 4 bases and 0 bases respectively, with 2 bases between them. The CDR3 contains 12 residues. CDR3 sequence: CATSDTNYGYTF. The DNA for the CDR3 is TGTGCCACCAGTGACACTAACTATGGCTACACCTTC.

The chain uses TRBV25-1 and TRBJ1-2; D remains unclear. V lost 1 base, J lost 0 bases, and 3 bases lay in between. This CDR3 spans 13 amino acids. Germline V gene lookup returns CDR1 MGHDK and CDR2 SYGVNS. CDR3 in amino acids: CASSEFTNYGYTF. The DNA of the CDR3 is TGTGCCAGCAGTGAATTTACTAACTATGGCTACACCTTC.

This chain links TRBV5-5 with TRBJ1-5; D possibly corresponds to TRBD1 (6 bases). The germline V and J ends were trimmed by 4 bases and 2 bases, with 10 bases remaining between them. The CDR3 length is 14 residues. Germline V lookup: CDR1 SGHKS, CDR2 YYEKEE (reference sequence). The CDR3 protein is CASSLRQGNQPQHF. As DNA, the CDR3 is TGTGCCAGCAGCCTGAGACAGGGCAATCAGCCCCAGCATTTT.

This rearrangement joins TRBV19 to TRBJ1-2; TRBD1 agrees at 7 bases. The germline V gene has CDR1 LNHDA and CDR2 SQIVND (reference sequence). CDR3 length: 13 residues. The junction had 3 bases not matched to a gene; V was cut back by 5 bases and J by 3 bases. CDR3 sequence (DNA): TGTGCCAGTAGTGACACAGGGGACTATGGCTACACCTTC. Translated, it gives CASSDTGDYGYTF. Combining the CDR3 with reference TRBV19 and TRBJ1-2 gives the whole variable domain DGGITQSPKYLFRKEGQNVTLSCEQNLNHDAMYWYRQDPGQGLRLIYYSQIVNDFQKGDIAEGYSVSREKKESFPLTVTSAQKNPTAFYLCASSDTGDYGYTFGSGTRLTVV.

The chain carries TRBV7-2 and TRBJ1-2, with 8 bases matching TRBD1. Germline CDR1 and CDR2: SGHTA and FQGNSA. The CDR3 extends over 11 amino acids. The V and J ends lost 1 base and 14 bases, in that order; junction bases with no gene match: 3. The CDR3 is CASSLGDRGTF. In nucleotides, the CDR3 is TGTGCCAGCAGCTTAGGAGACAGGGGAACCTTC.

The rearrangement joins TRBV11-3 to TRBJ2-1; TRBD2 is a possible D gene (5 bases). CDR3 size: 16 residues. The V gene's germline CDR1 is SGHNT and CDR2 YENEEA. V was cut by 0 bases and J by 0 bases, with 9 bases left in between. CDR3 protein: CASSLESGLSYNEQFF. As DNA, the CDR3 is TGTGCCAGCAGCTTAGAAAGCGGACTCTCCTACAATGAGCAGTTCTTC.

This clone was observed once. J is TRBJ1-2 and V is TRBV9, with no clear D. Germline CDR1 and CDR2: SGDLS and YYNGEE. The CDR3 extends over 15 amino acids. The V gene lost 3 bases and the J gene lost 2 bases, with 14 bases spanning the gap. The CDR3 sequence: CASSAGPGGNYGYTF. CDR3 DNA sequence: TGTGCCAGCAGCGCCGGCCCCGGAGGGAACTATGGCTACACCTTC.

J is TRBJ1-2 and V is TRBV9, with 8 bases identical to TRBD1. Germline V gene sequence: CDR1 SGDLS, CDR2 YYNGEE. The trim removed 0 bases at V and 4 bases at J, leaving 11 bases unmatched. The CDR3 loop spans 17 amino acids. The CDR3 DNA is TGTGCCAGCAGCGTAGGAGCTTTACAGGGGGGGCTCTATGGCTACACCTTC. Translating it yields CASSVGALQGGLYGYTF.

V and J are TRBV19 and TRBJ2-6, with 8 bases matching TRBD1. The CDR3 runs to 19 residues. Germline CDR1 is LNHDA and CDR2 is SQIVND (reference sequence). After removal of 7 bases from V and 4 bases from J, the junction contained 18 bases not matched to a gene. The CDR3 DNA reads TGTGCCAGTATCCCGGACAGGGCTTCTCTTCGACCGGGGGCCAACGTCCTGACTTTC. It yields the protein CASIPDRASLRPGANVLTF.

The chain has TRBV29-1 and TRBJ1-4, with 7 bases lining up with TRBD1. After removal of 1 base from V and 1 base from J, the junction contained 0 bases not matched to a gene. Germline V gene lookup returns CDR1 SQVTM and CDR2 ANQGSEA. This CDR3 has 14 amino acids. The CDR3 bases are TGCAGCGTTGAAGGGACAGGAACTAATGAAAAACTGTTTTTT. Amino acid sequence: CSVEGTGTNEKLFF. Complete variable domain (other parts from reference TRBV29-1 and TRBJ1-4): SAVISQKPSRDICQRGTSLTIQCQVDSQVTMMFWYRQQPGQSLTLIATANQGSEATYESGFVIDKFPISRPNLTFSTLTVSNMSPEDSSIYLCSVEGTGTNEKLFFGSGTQLSVL.

The chain combines TRBV9 with TRBJ2-1; 9 nucleotides line up with TRBD2. Germline V lookup: CDR1 SGDLS, CDR2 YYNGEE. Germline trimming cut 0 bases from V and 0 bases from J; bases unmatched to any gene: 4. CDR3 size: 17 residues. CDR3 DNA sequence: TGTGCCAGCAGCGTAGGTCTAGCGGGAAACTCCTACAATGAGCAGTTCTTC. Its translation: CASSVGLAGNSYNEQFF.

The chain employs TRBV29-1 and TRBJ1-2; D gene ambiguous. Trimming took off 3 bases at V and 4 bases at J, with 15 bases between the two ends. The CDR3 is made up of 14 amino acids. Germline-derived CDR1 and CDR2 are SQVTM and ANQGSEA. DNA for the CDR3: TGCAGCGTTGATTTTAACCCGGGGAGCTATGGCTACACCTTC. Residues: CSVDFNPGSYGYTF.